Included here is one TCR beta chain sequence, with context. Per the germline V gene, CDR1 is MNHEY and CDR2 is SMNVEV (reference sequence). The V gene lost 6 bases and the J gene lost 2 bases, with 14 bases spanning the gap. This CDR3 has 14 residues. The data belong to a study of CD8 T cells in Susac syndrome. The RNA, about 0.45 to 1 ug, was put through reverse transcription using random hexamers. Coverage of TCR beta CDR3 amplification by immunoSEQ multiplex PCR extended to 54 Vbeta and 13 Jbeta. TCRdb passed the immunoSEQ multiplex PCR reads through MiXCR, listing each CDR3 protein once. The sample yields 80,000 to 95,000 distinct CDR3 sequences, about 93% seen once. The authors carried out high-throughput sequencing of TCR beta. They applied it to CD8+ and CD4+ T cells obtained from blood.

The rearrangement links TRBV27 to TRBJ2-7, with a weak D call TRBD1 (6 bases). Sequenced: CD8+ T cells from PBMCs. The clonotype comes from a human donor with Susac syndrome. The DNA for the CDR3 is TGTGCCAGCAGCCTCAGGGGACGGACCTACGAGCAGTACTTC. This gives the protein CASSLRGRTYEQYF.